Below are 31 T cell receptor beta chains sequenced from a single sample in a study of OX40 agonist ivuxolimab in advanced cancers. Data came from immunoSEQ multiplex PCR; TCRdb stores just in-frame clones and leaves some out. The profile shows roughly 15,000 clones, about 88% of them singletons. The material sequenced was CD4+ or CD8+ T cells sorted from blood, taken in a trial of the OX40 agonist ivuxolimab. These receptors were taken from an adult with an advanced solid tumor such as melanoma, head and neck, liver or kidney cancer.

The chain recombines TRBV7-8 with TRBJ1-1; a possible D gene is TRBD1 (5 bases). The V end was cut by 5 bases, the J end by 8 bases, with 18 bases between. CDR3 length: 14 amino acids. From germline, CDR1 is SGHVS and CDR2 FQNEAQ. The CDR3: CASSTRALMIEAFF. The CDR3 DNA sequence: TGTGCCAGCAGCACCAGGGCCCTTATGATCGAAGCTTTCTTT.

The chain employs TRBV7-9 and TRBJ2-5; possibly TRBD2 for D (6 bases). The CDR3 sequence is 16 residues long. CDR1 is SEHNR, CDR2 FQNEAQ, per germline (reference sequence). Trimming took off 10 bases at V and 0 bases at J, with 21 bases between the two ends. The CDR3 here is CATEDGGIGDQETQYF. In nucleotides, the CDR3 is TGTGCCACAGAAGATGGCGGGATAGGGGACCAAGAGACCCAGTACTTC.

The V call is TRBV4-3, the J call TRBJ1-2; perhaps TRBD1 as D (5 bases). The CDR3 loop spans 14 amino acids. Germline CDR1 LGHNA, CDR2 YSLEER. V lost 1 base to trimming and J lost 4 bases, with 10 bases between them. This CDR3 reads CASSQGGAVYGYTF. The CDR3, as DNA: TGCGCCAGCAGCCAAGGAGGGGCGGTCTATGGCTACACCTTC.

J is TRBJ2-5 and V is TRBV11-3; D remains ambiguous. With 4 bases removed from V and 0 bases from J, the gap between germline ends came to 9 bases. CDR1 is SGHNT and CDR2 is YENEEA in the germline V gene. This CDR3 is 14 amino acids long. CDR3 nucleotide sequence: TGTGCCAGCAGCTCCCGGACGGACCAAGAGACCCAGTACTTC. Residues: CASSSRTDQETQYF.

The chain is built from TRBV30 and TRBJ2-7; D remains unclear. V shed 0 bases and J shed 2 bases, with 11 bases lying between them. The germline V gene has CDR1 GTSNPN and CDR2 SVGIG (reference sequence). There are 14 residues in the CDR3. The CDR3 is CAWSVLGQTYEQYF. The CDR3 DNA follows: TGTGCCTGGAGTGTACTGGGCCAAACCTACGAGCAGTACTTC.

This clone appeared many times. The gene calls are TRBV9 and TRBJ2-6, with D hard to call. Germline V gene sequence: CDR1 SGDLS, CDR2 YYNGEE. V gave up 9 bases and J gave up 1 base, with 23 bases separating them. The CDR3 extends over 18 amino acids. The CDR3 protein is CATHPGSPTFSGANVLTF. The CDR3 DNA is TGTGCCACACACCCCGGGTCGCCTACTTTTTCTGGGGCCAACGTCCTGACTTTC.

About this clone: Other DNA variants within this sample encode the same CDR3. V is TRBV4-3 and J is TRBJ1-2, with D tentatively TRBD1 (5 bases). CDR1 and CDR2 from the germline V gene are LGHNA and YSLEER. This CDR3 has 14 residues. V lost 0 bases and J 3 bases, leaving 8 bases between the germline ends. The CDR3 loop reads CASSQDRGDYGYTF. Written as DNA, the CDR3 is TGCGCCAGCAGCCAAGATCGAGGGGACTATGGCTACACCTTC.

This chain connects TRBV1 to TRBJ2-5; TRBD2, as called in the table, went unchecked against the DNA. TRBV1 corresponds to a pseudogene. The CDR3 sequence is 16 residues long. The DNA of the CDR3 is TGCACCAGCAGCCAAGAAGGGGGGGCGTGGCAAGAGACCCAGTACTTC. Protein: CTSSQEGGAWQETQYF.

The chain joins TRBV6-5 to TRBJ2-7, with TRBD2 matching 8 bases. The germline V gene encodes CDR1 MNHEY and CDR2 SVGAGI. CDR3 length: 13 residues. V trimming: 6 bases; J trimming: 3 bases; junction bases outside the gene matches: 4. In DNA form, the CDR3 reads TGTGCCAGCAGCCCGGGACTAGGCTACGAGCAGTACTTC. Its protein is CASSPGLGYEQYF.

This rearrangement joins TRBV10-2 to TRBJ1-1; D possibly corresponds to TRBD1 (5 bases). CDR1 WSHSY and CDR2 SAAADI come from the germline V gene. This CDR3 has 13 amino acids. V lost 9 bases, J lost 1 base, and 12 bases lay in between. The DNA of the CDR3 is TGCGCCAGTCGGGACTGGGGGAACACTGAAGCTTTCTTT. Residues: CASRDWGNTEAFF.

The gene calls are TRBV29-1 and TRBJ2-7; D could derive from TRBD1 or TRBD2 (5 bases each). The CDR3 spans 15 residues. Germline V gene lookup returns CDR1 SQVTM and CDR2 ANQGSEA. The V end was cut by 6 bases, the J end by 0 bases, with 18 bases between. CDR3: CSVDPGTGSSYEQYF. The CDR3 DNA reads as TGCAGCGTGGACCCCGGGACGGGGAGCTCCTACGAGCAGTACTTC.

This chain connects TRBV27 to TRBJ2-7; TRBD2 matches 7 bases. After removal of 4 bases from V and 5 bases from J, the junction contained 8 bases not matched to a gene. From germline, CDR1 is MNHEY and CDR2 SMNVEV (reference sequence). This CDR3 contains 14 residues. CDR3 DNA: TGTGCCAGCAGTTCTTGGCGGGAGTCCCACGAGCAGTACTTC. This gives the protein CASSSWRESHEQYF.

The CDR3 protein is CASSQVPGGETQYF. The CDR3 DNA reads TGCGCCAGCAGCCAAGTTCCCGGGGGAGAGACCCAGTACTTC. The gene calls are TRBV4-1 and TRBJ2-5; maybe TRBD2 (6 bases). CDR1 is MGHRA, CDR2 YSYEKL, per germline. The V and J ends lost 1 base and 4 bases respectively, with 10 bases between them. CDR3 length: 14 amino acids.

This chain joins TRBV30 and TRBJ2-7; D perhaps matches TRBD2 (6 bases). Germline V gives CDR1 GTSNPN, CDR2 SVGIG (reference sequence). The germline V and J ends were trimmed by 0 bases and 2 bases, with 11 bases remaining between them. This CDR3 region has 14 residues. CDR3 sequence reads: CAWSVGTGAYEQYF. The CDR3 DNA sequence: TGTGCCTGGAGTGTGGGGACGGGAGCCTACGAGCAGTACTTC.

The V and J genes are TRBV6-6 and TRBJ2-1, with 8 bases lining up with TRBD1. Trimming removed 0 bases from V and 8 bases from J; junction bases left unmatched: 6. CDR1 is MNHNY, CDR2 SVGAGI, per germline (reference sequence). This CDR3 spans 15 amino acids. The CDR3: CASSYSWTGLHEQFF. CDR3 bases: TGTGCCAGCAGTTACTCCTGGACAGGGTTGCATGAGCAGTTCTTC.

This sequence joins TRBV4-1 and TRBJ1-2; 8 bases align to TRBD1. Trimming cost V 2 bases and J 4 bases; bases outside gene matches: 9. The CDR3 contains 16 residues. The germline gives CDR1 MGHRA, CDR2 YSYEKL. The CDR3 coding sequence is TGCGCCAGCAGCCAATACTTCGGACAGGGAACCTATGGCTACACCTTC. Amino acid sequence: CASSQYFGQGTYGYTF.

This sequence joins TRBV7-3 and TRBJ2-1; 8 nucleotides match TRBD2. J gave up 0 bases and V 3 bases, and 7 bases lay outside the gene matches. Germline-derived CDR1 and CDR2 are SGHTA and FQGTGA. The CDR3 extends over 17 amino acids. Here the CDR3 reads CASSFTGGPGSYNEQFF. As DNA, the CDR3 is TGTGCCAGCAGCTTTACGGGAGGGCCCGGCTCCTACAATGAGCAGTTCTTC.

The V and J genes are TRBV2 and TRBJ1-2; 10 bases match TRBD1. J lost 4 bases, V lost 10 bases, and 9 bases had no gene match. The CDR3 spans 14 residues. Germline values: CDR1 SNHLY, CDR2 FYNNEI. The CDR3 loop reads CATGTGVMSYGYTF. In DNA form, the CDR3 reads TGTGCCACAGGGACAGGGGTCATGAGCTATGGCTACACCTTC.

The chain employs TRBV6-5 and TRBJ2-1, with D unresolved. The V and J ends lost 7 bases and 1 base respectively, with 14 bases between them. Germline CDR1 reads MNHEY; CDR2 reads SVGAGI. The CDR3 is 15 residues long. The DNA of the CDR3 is TGTGCCAGCAACCCCTCTGTGGGGTCCTACAATGAGCAGTTCTTC. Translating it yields CASNPSVGSYNEQFF.

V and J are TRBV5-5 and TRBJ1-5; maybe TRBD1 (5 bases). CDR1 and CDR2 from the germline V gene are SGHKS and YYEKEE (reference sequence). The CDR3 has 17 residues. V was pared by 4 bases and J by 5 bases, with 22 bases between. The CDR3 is CASSPLDRGLYYQPQHF. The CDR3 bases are TGTGCCAGCAGCCCGCTTGACCGGGGACTGTACTATCAGCCCCAGCATTTT.

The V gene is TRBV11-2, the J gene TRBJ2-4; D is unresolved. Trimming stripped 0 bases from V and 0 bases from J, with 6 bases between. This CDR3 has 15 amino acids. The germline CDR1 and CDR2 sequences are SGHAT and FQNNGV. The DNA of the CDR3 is TGTGCCAGCAGCTTAGAGTTTCTAGCCAAAAACATTCAGTACTTC. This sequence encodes CASSLEFLAKNIQYF.

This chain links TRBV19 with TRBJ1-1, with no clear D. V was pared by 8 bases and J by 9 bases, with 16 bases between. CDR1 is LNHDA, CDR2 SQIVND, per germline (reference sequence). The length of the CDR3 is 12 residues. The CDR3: CASRRVSGQAFF. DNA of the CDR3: TGTGCCAGTCGAAGGGTTTCGGGTCAAGCTTTCTTT.

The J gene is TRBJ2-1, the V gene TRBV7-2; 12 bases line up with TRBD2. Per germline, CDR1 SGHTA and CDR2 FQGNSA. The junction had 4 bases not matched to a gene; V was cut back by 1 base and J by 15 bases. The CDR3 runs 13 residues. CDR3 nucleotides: TGTGCCAGCAGCTTAGGACTAGCGGGGGAGGGGTTCTTC. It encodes CASSLGLAGEGFF.

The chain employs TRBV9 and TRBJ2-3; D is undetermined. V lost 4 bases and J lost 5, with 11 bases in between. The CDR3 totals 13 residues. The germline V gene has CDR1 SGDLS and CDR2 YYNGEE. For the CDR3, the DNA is TGTGCCAGCAGCATTCCCGGCCTAGATACGCAGTATTTT. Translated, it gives CASSIPGLDTQYF.

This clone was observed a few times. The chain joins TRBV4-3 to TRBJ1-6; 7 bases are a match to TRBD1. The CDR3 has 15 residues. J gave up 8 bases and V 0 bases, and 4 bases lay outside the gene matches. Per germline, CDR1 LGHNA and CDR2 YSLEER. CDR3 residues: CASSQDTGEDSPLHF. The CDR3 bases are TGCGCCAGCAGCCAAGATACAGGGGAGGATTCACCCCTCCACTTT.

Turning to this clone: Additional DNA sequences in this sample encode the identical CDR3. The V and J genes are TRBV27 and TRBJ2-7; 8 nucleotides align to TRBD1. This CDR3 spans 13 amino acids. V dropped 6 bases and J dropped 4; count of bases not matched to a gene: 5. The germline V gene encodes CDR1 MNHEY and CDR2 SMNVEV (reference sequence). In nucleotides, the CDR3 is TGTGCCAGCAGCTGGACAGGGCCTTACGAGCAGTACTTC. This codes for CASSWTGPYEQYF.

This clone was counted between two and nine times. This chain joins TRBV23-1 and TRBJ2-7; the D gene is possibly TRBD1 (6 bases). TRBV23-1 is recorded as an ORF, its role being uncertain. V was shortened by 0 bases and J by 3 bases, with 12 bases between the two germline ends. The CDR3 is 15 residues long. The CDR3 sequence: CASSQSSRGGYEQYF. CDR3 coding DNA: TGCGCCAGCAGTCAATCTTCCAGGGGCGGCTACGAGCAGTACTTC.

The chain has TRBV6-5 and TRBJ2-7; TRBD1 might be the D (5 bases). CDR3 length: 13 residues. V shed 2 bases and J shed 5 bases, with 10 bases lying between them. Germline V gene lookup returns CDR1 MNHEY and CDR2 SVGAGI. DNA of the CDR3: TGTGCCAGCAGTTACACCGGACAAAACGAGCAGTACTTC. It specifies CASSYTGQNEQYF.

CDR3 DNA sequence: TGTGCCAGGACGAGGGCTAGCGGGAGGGCCTACAATGAGCAGTTCTTC. As protein: CARTRASGRAYNEQFF. J is TRBJ2-1 and V is TRBV2; 12 nucleotides align to TRBD2. Germline assignment: CDR1 SNHLY and CDR2 FYNNEI. V was pared by 9 bases and J by 2 bases, with 8 bases of the junction left unmatched. CDR3 length: 16 residues.

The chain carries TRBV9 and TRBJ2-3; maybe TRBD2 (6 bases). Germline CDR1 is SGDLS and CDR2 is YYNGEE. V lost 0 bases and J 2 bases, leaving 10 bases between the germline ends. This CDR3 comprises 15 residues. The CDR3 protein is CASSVAGGNTDTQYF. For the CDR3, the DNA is TGTGCCAGCAGCGTAGCTGGGGGGAACACAGATACGCAGTATTTT.

CDR3 amino acids: CASSTAGTGGAAGELFF. The CDR3 region has the DNA TGTGCCAGCAGCACCGCCGGGACAGGGGGCGCGGCCGGGGAGCTGTTTTTT. The V gene is TRBV7-9, the J gene TRBJ2-2; 12 bases map to TRBD1. CDR3 length equals 17 residues. The germline V gene encodes CDR1 SEHNR and CDR2 FQNEAQ (reference sequence). V was pared by 5 bases and J by 6 bases, with 10 bases of the junction left unmatched.